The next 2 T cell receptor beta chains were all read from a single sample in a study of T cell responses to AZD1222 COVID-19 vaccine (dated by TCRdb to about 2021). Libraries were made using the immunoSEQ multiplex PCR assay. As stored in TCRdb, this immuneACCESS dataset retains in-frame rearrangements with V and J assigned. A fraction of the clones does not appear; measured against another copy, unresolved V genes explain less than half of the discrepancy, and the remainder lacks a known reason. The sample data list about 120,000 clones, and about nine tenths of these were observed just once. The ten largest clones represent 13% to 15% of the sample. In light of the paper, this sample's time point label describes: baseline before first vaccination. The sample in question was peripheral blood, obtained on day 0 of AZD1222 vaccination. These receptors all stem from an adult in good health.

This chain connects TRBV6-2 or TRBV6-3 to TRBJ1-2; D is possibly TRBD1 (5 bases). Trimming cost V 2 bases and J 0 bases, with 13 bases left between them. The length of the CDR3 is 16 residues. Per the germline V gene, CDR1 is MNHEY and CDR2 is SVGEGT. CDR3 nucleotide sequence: TGTGCCAGCAGTTACAGTCCGGGGGATCCTAACTATGGCTACACCTTC. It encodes CASSYSPGDPNYGYTF.

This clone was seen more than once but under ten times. Here the CDR3 DNA reads TGTGCCAGCAGCCCCGCAGCGGGGGGCCCCGGGGAGCTGTTTTTT. Amino acid sequence: CASSPAAGGPGELFF. The chain recombines TRBV7-8 with TRBJ2-2; 9 nucleotides match TRBD2. Trimming cost V 5 bases and J 6 bases; bases outside gene matches: 7. This CDR3 spans 15 amino acids. Germline-derived CDR1 and CDR2 are SGHVS and FQNEAQ.